The 25 T cell receptor beta chains below all came from one sample that was sequenced in a study of blood T cell repertoires in COVID-19. Sequencing used immunoSEQ multiplex PCR; TCRdb keeps in-frame clones, though not all of them. The data show 100,000 to 150,000 clones, with about 79% seen just once and about 40% held by the top ten. The source material was peripheral blood. The receptors stem from a middle-aged man with active or convalescent COVID-19.

The V gene is TRBV2, the J gene TRBJ2-7, with TRBD2 identical over 12 bases. After removal of 6 bases from V and 5 bases from J, the junction contained 5 bases not matched to a gene. Per germline, CDR1 SNHLY and CDR2 FYNNEI. The CDR3 contains 14 residues. The CDR3 DNA reads TGTGCCAGCAGACTAGCGGGAGGAGTAAACGAGCAGTACTTC. This codes for CASRLAGGVNEQYF.

J is TRBJ1-1 and V is TRBV24-1; tentative D call: TRBD1 (6 bases). The CDR3 totals 14 residues. The V gene's germline CDR1 is KGHDR and CDR2 SFDVKD. V was shortened by 9 bases and J by 0 bases, with 13 bases between the two germline ends. CDR3 amino acids: CATRSSGVNTEAFF. DNA of the CDR3: TGTGCCACCCGATCGTCAGGGGTGAACACTGAAGCTTTCTTT.

The chain is built from TRBV19 and TRBJ1-1, with a possible D match to TRBD1 (6 bases). V lost 7 bases to trimming and J lost 8 bases, with 11 bases between them. Germline CDR1 is LNHDA and CDR2 is SQIVND (reference sequence). The CDR3 extends over 11 amino acids. CDR3 region: CASIPDREAFF. In DNA form, the CDR3 reads TGTGCCAGTATTCCCGACAGGGAAGCTTTCTTT.

The chain has TRBV11-2 and TRBJ1-1, with 7 bases matching TRBD1. The germline gives CDR1 SGHAT, CDR2 FQNNGV. The CDR3 length is 16 residues. V shed 4 bases, J shed 1 base, and the junction held 9 bases outside the gene matches. In DNA, the CDR3 is TGTGCCAGCAGCTCAGGACAGGTTGATGGGAACACTGAAGCTTTCTTT. Residues: CASSSGQVDGNTEAFF.

The rearrangement links TRBV27 to TRBJ2-7; the match to TRBD1 covers 9 bases. The junction had 5 bases not matched to a gene; V was cut back by 10 bases and J by 4 bases. Germline assignment: CDR1 MNHEY and CDR2 SMNVEV (reference sequence). This CDR3 spans 12 amino acids. The CDR3 nucleotides are TGTGCCACTGGGACAGGGATTTACGAGCAGTACTTC. This sequence encodes CATGTGIYEQYF.

The chain uses TRBV7-9 and TRBJ1-2; 7 bases line up with TRBD1. The germline gives CDR1 SEHNR, CDR2 FQNEAQ (reference sequence). The CDR3 has 16 amino acids. With V trimmed by 3 bases and J by 5 bases, 12 bases remained unmatched. The CDR3 loop is CASSFQGVERGYGYTF. In DNA, the CDR3 is TGTGCCAGCAGCTTTCAGGGGGTAGAAAGAGGGTATGGCTACACCTTC.

V and J are TRBV25-1 and TRBJ2-3, with D tentatively TRBD2 (6 bases). V lost 1 base to trimming and J lost 4 bases, with 18 bases between them. Germline V gene sequence: CDR1 MGHDK, CDR2 SYGVNS. The CDR3 runs 17 residues. The CDR3 loop reads CASSESYVGGEADTQYF. The CDR3 DNA follows: TGTGCCAGCAGTGAATCGTACGTTGGCGGGGAAGCAGATACGCAGTATTTT.

V usage is TRBV3-1 (or the pseudogene TRBV3-2) and J usage is TRBJ1-1; no clear D gene. V lost 1 base and J lost 4, with 7 bases in between. Germline-derived CDR1 and CDR2 are LGHDT and YNNKEL (reference sequence). The CDR3 spans 13 residues. The chain's CDR3 is CASSQAVATEAFF. CDR3 nucleotide sequence: TGTGCCAGCAGCCAAGCTGTAGCCACTGAAGCTTTCTTT.

In its sample, this clone was seen a few times. V usage is TRBV28 and J usage is TRBJ1-4; D gene unclear. V shed 4 bases and J shed 4 bases, with 13 bases lying between them. The CDR3 is 15 residues long. Germline CDR1 and CDR2: MDHEN and SYDVKM. CDR3 amino acids: CASSSWGGLNEKLFF. The DNA of the CDR3 is TGTGCCAGCAGTTCATGGGGAGGGCTTAATGAAAAACTGTTTTTT.

The chain joins TRBV5-1 to TRBJ1-1; TRBD1 is a possible D gene (5 bases). Germline V gene data show CDR1 as SGHRS and CDR2 as YFSETQ. With 5 bases removed from V and 0 bases from J, the gap between germline ends came to 23 bases. This CDR3 has 18 residues. DNA for the CDR3: TGCGCCAGCAGACGAAAAACTCAAGGAGGGGATATGAACACTGAAGCTTTCTTT. This gives the protein CASRRKTQGGDMNTEAFF.

V gene TRBV20-1 combines with J gene TRBJ2-3, with 7 bases identical to TRBD2. This CDR3 is 17 amino acids long. Germline CDR1 is DFQATT and CDR2 is SNEGSKA (reference sequence). V shed 3 bases and J 3 bases; nucleotides not matched to a gene: 15. The CDR3 DNA reads TGCAGTGCTAGTGGGCGGCTAGCGGAAGGGAGGACAGATACGCAGTATTTT. It codes for CSASGRLAEGRTDTQYF.

This clone was seen a few times. V gene TRBV4-3 combines with J gene TRBJ1-2; tentatively, D is TRBD1 (5 bases). Trimming took 4 bases from V and 8 from J, leaving 20 bases between them. CDR3 length equals 15 residues. Germline CDR1 LGHNA, CDR2 YSLEER. The CDR3: CASSPRGGQGSGYTF. For the CDR3, the DNA is TGCGCCAGCAGCCCAAGGGGAGGGCAGGGTTCGGGCTACACCTTC.

The chain uses TRBV3-1 (or the pseudogene TRBV3-2) and TRBJ1-1, with 9 bases fitting TRBD1. Germline V lookup: CDR1 LGHDT, CDR2 YNNKEL (reference sequence). V lost 6 bases to trimming and J lost 1 base; unmatched junction nucleotides: 3. This CDR3 comprises 14 residues. The CDR3 DNA follows: TGTGCCAGCAGAGCGGGACAGGGGAACACTGAAGCTTTCTTT. It codes for CASRAGQGNTEAFF.

The chain recombines TRBV9 with TRBJ1-1; 7 nucleotides align to TRBD1. Germline lookup yields CDR1 SGDLS and CDR2 YYNGEE. This CDR3 contains 15 residues. V shed 0 bases, J shed 2 bases, and the junction held 4 bases outside the gene matches. In DNA, the CDR3 is TGTGCCAGCAGCGTAGGGGGACAGCAAAACACTGAAGCTTTCTTT. It codes for CASSVGGQQNTEAFF.

The chain uses TRBV7-2 and TRBJ1-1, with 8 bases lining up with TRBD1. The CDR3 runs to 14 residues. V dropped 0 bases and J dropped 7; count of bases not matched to a gene: 4. The germline CDR1 and CDR2 sequences are SGHTA and FQGNSA. The CDR3 sequence: CASSLALGQGEAFF. The CDR3 region has the DNA TGTGCCAGCAGCTTAGCGCTAGGACAGGGTGAAGCTTTCTTT.

The V and J genes are TRBV19 and TRBJ2-5; 9 positions match TRBD1. CDR3 length: 15 amino acids. Germline-derived CDR1 and CDR2 are LNHDA and SQIVND (reference sequence). J was trimmed by 4 bases and V by 5 bases; bases with no gene match: 8. The CDR3 DNA reads TGTGCCAGTAGTTCCCGAACAGGGGGCGTAGAGACCCAGTACTTC. Protein product: CASSSRTGGVETQYF.

The rearrangement joins TRBV28 to TRBJ1-5; D ambiguous. This CDR3 is 14 amino acids long. With 8 bases removed from V and 0 bases from J, the gap between germline ends came to 11 bases. The germline V gene encodes CDR1 MDHEN and CDR2 SYDVKM. CDR3 DNA sequence: TGTGCCAGCGGCAGGCACAATAGCAATCAGCCCCAGCATTTT. Encoded protein: CASGRHNSNQPQHF.

This chain connects TRBV5-4 to TRBJ1-2; perhaps TRBD1 as D (5 bases). The CDR3 is 16 residues long. V lost 0 bases and J 2 bases, leaving 14 bases between the germline ends. From germline, CDR1 is SGHNT and CDR2 YYREEE (reference sequence). The CDR3 nucleotides read TGTGCCAGCAGCTTGGAGGGTGTAGGGGCAAACTATGGCTACACCTTC. The encoded protein is CASSLEGVGANYGYTF.

V and J are TRBV18 and TRBJ2-3; 8 positions match TRBD2. The length of the CDR3 is 17 residues. V shed 3 bases, J shed 6 bases, and the junction held 14 bases outside the gene matches. The germline gives CDR1 KGHSH, CDR2 LQKENI. For the CDR3, the DNA is TGTGCCAGCTCACCCTACTTTGGAGGGTCTAGCGGGGATACGCAGTATTTT. Amino acid sequence: CASSPYFGGSSGDTQYF.

The chain links TRBV5-3 to TRBJ1-1, with D possibly TRBD1 on 5 matching bases. TRBV5-3 is an open reading frame whose function is uncertain. The CDR3 runs 14 residues. Between the trimmed V and J ends, which lost 2 bases and 1 base, there was a span of 9 bases. CDR3 sequence (DNA): TGTGCCAGAAGCTTAAGAGGACAGAACACTGAAGCTTTCTTT. Protein product: CARSLRGQNTEAFF.

V is TRBV29-1 and J is TRBJ1-2; 8 bases are shared with TRBD1. Germline lookup yields CDR1 SQVTM and CDR2 ANQGSEA. The CDR3 has 13 residues. J lost 2 bases, V lost 7 bases, and 6 bases had no gene match. For the CDR3, the DNA is TGCAGCGCCGAACAGGGGGTGAACTATGGCTACACCTTC. This gives the protein CSAEQGVNYGYTF.

The rearrangement joins TRBV19 to TRBJ2-3; 7 bases map to TRBD1. The V segment lost 4 bases and the J segment 4 bases; nucleotides outside the gene matches: 11. Per the germline V gene, CDR1 is LNHDA and CDR2 is SQIVND (reference sequence). This CDR3 is 16 amino acids long. CDR3 region: CASSRGEGAVADTQYF. The CDR3 DNA reads TGTGCCAGTAGTAGGGGAGAGGGGGCGGTGGCAGATACGCAGTATTTT.

This clone was seen once. The V call is TRBV9, the J call TRBJ1-6; the match to TRBD1 covers 7 bases. Germline V CDR1 and CDR2: SGDLS, YYNGEE. V trimming: 9 bases; J trimming: 7 bases; junction bases outside the gene matches: 25. This CDR3 is 19 amino acids long. In nucleotides, the CDR3 is TGTGCCACGTCCCTGCCCCCTTTGACAGGGCTGTACCCCAATTCACCCCTCCACTTT. Protein sequence: CATSLPPLTGLYPNSPLHF.

The table lists this clone with a few counts. The chain carries TRBV24-1 and TRBJ2-1; 8 bases align to TRBD1. CDR1 is KGHDR and CDR2 is SFDVKD in the germline V gene. V shed 1 base, J shed 0 bases, and the junction held 1 base outside the gene matches. The CDR3 loop spans 16 amino acids. The CDR3 DNA is TGTGCCACCAGTGATTTTACAGGGGGCTCCTACAATGAGCAGTTCTTC. It specifies CATSDFTGGSYNEQFF.

The gene calls are TRBV7-6 and TRBJ2-7; TRBD1 matches at 8 bases. The germline gives CDR1 SGHVS, CDR2 FNYEAQ. Trimming at V came to 3 bases and at J to 5 bases, leaving 6 bases not matched to a gene. This CDR3 has 14 amino acids. In DNA, the CDR3 is TGTGCCAGCAGCTTGGGGCAGGGGGCCCACGAGCAGTACTTC. Amino acid sequence: CASSLGQGAHEQYF.